This T cell receptor (beta chain) was profiled in a study of chemoradiotherapy in HPV16-positive cancers. Here immunoSEQ multiplex PCR was the method, and the copy in TCRdb shows in-frame clones only, minus some. The data show some 700 clones, around 90% seen once. Over chemoradiotherapy, repertoires were sampled more than once. The CDR3 is made up of 15 amino acids. Germline V gene sequence: CDR1 SGHRS, CDR2 YFSETQ. Trimming left V 2 bases short and J 0 bases short, with 8 bases between. General study results and limits: HPV-specific T cells were functionally defined from only a couple of HPV16-positive patients. Non-HPV-specific T cells did not expand in tumors during treatment, whereas candidate HPV-specific clones and E7-related motifs did.

Details on this clone: Its specificity is not known.

This specimen was tumor tissue, taken from a patient who underwent chemoradiotherapy. The TCR was taken from a human donor with HPV-associated anogenital cancer. V and J are TRBV5-1 and TRBJ2-2, with a tentative D call TRBD1 (5 bases). CDR3 bases: TGCGCCAGCAGCTTCGGCAGGGCGAACACCGGGGAGCTGTTTTTT. This sequence encodes CASSFGRANTGELFF.